The clone carrying this TCR beta chain was recorded only once. V was clipped by 10 bases and J by 7 bases; unmatched bases: 2. Germline V gene sequence: CDR1 LNHDA, CDR2 SQIVND (reference sequence). CDR3 length: 12 residues. In the study's own analysis: Amplification of reference gene primers provided the estimated nucleated cell counts. Only in-frame clones appear in the TCRdb table, and some are missing; sequencing was by immunoSEQ multiplex PCR. The V and J calls and clone size are taken from that table; D and trimming were inferred from the DNA. The sample records approximately 200,000 clones, roughly three quarters being singletons. These data are taken from a study of blood T cell repertoires in COVID-19. Study context: Sample material is recorded as cDNA or gDNA derived from T cells, B-cell-depleted T cells, or PBMCs.

Enrolment of Seattle patients took place during active infection, and they were followed longitudinally. Material for sequencing was peripheral blood. The TCR comes from a woman aged 40 to 55 with COVID-19, enrolled during active disease. The genes are TRBV19 and TRBJ2-5; 14 nucleotides match TRBD2. The CDR3 here is CATGLAGGTQYF. For the CDR3, the DNA is TGTGCCACAGGACTAGCGGGGGGGACCCAGTACTTC.